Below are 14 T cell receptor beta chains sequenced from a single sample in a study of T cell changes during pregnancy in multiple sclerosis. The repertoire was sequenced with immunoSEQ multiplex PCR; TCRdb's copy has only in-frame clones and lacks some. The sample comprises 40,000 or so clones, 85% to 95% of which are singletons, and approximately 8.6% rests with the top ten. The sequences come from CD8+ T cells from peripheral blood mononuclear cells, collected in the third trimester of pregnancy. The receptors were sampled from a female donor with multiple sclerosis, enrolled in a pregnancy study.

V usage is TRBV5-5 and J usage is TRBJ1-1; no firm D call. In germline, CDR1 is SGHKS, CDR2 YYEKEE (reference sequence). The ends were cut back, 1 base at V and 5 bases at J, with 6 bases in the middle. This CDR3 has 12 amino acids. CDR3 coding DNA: TGTGCCAGCAGCTTGACATGGACTGAAGCTTTCTTT. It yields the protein CASSLTWTEAFF.

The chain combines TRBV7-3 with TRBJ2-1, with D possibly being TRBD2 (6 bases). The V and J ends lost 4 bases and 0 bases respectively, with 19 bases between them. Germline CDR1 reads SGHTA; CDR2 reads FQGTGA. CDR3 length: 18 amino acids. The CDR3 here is CASSSSPGDLSSYNEQFF. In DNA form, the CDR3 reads TGTGCCAGCAGCTCCTCCCCGGGGGACCTGAGCTCCTACAATGAGCAGTTCTTC. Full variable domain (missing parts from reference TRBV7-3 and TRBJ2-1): GAGVSQTPSNKVTEKGKYVELRCDPISGHTALYWYRQSLGQGPEFLIYFQGTGAADDSGLPNDRFFAVRPEGSVSTLKIQRTERGDSAVYLCASSSSPGDLSSYNEQFFGPGTRLTVL.

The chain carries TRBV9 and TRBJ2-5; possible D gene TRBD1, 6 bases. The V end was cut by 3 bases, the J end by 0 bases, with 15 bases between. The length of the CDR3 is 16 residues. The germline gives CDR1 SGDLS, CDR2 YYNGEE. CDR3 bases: TGTGCCAGCAGCGCCTCCTTTGAGGGGGACCAAGAGACCCAGTACTTC. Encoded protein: CASSASFEGDQETQYF.

CDR3 sequence: CASSRGRRGRDLETQYF. The DNA for the CDR3 is TGTGCCAGTAGTAGAGGACGTAGGGGGCGCGATCTCGAGACCCAGTACTTC. The gene calls are TRBV19 and TRBJ2-5; 7 bases are shared with TRBD1. J lost 5 bases, V lost 4 bases, and 16 bases had no gene match. In germline, CDR1 is LNHDA, CDR2 SQIVND (reference sequence). This CDR3 is 17 amino acids long.

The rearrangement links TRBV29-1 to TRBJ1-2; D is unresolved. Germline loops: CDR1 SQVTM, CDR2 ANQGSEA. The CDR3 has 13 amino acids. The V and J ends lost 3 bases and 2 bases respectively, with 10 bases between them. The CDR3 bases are TGCAGCGTTGAGAACACAGACAACTATGGCTACACCTTC. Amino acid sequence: CSVENTDNYGYTF.

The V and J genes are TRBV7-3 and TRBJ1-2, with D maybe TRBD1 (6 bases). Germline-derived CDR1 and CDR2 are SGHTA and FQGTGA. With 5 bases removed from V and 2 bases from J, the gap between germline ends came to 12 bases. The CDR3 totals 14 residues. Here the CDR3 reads CASSGGQINYGYTF. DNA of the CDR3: TGTGCCAGCAGCGGCGGACAGATAAACTATGGCTACACCTTC.

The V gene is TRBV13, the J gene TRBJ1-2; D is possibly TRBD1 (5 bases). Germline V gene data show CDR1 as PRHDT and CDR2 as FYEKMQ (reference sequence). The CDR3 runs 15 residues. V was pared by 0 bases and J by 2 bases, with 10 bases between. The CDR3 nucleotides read TGTGCCAGCAGCTTAGGAGGCAGGGCGAACTATGGCTACACCTTC. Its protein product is CASSLGGRANYGYTF.

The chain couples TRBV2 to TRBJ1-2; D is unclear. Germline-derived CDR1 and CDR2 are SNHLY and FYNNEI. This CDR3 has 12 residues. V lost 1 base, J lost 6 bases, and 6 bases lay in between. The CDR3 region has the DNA TGTGCCAGCAGTGAAGGGCCTCATGGCTACACCTTC. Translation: CASSEGPHGYTF.

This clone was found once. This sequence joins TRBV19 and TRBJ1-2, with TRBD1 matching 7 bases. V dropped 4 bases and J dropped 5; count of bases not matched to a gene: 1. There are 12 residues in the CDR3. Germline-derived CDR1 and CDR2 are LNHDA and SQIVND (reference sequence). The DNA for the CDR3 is TGTGCCAGTAGTAGGGACAGTTATGGCTACACCTTC. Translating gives CASSRDSYGYTF.

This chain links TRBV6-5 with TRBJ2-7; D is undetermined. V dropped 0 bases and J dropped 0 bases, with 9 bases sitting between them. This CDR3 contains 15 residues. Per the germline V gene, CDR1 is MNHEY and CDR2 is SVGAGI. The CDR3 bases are TGTGCCAGCAGTTACTCTCTGGCTCCCTCCTACGAGCAGTACTTC. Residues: CASSYSLAPSYEQYF.

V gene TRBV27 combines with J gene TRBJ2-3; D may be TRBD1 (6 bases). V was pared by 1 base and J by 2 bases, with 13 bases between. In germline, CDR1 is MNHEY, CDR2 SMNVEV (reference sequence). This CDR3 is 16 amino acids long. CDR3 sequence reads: CASSLLSGQHTDTQYF. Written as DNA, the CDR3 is TGTGCCAGCAGTTTATTGTCCGGACAGCACACAGATACGCAGTATTTT.

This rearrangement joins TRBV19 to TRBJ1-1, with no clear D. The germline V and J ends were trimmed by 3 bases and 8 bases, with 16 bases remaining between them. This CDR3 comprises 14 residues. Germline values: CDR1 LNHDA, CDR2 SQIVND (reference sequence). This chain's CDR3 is CASSMGLGNREAFF. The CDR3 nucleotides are TGTGCCAGTAGTATGGGTCTCGGGAATCGGGAAGCTTTCTTT.

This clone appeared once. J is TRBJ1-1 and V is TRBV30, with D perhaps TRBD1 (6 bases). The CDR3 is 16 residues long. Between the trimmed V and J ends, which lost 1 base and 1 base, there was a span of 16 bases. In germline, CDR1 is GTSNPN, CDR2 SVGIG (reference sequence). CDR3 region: CAWSGYTGRGNTEAFF. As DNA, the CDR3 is TGTGCCTGGAGTGGATATACAGGGAGGGGGAACACTGAAGCTTTCTTT.

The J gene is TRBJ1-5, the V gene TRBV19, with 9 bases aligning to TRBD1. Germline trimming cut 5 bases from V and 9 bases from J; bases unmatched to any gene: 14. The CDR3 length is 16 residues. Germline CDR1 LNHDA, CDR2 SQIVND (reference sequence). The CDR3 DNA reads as TGTGCCAGTAGTCCTCTCCCCCGGGACAGGGTTCGGCCCCAGCATTTT. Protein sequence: CASSPLPRDRVRPQHF.